This TCR beta chain appears in the sequencing data of a study of early T cells in non-severe SARS-CoV-2 infection. The table lists this clonotype with many counts. Each CDR3 protein is one row after TCRdb ran MiXCR on the 5' RACE reads. In the table there are roughly 110,000 distinct CDR3 sequences, 11% of which are singletons. The sequencing input was whole blood. The TCR originated in an adult who was a healthcare worker with PCR-confirmed SARS-CoV-2 infection or an uninfected control (not recorded which).

CDR3 DNA sequence: TGTGCCAGCCTGACTTGGAAGGGTGTGGAGCAGTACTTC. This encodes CASLTWKGVEQYF. The rearrangement links TRBV6-6 to TRBJ2-7; D gene ambiguous. The CDR3 is made up of 13 amino acids. The germline V and J ends were trimmed by 8 bases and 7 bases, with 18 bases remaining between them. From germline, CDR1 is MNHNY and CDR2 SVGAGI (reference sequence).